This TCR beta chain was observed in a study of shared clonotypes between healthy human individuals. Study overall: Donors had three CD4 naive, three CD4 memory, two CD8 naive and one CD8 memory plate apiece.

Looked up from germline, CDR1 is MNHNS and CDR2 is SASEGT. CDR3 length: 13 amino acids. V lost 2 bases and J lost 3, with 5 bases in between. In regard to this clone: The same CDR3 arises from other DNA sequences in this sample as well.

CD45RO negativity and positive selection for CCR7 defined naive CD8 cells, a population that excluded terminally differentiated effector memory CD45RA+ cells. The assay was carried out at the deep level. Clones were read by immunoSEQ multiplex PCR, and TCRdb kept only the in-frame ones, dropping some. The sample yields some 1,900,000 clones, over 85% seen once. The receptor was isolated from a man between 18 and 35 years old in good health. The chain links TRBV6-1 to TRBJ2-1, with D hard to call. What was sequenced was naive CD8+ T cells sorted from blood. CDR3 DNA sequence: TGTGCCAGCAGTGAAATACACTACAATGAGCAGTTCTTC. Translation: CASSEIHYNEQFF.